This TCR beta chain is from a study of lymphopenia after photon versus proton radiotherapy. For this clone: Its antigen is unidentified.

This CDR3 region has 13 residues. V was clipped by 6 bases and J by 5 bases, with 13 bases between them. Germline V gene sequence: CDR1 LNHDA, CDR2 SQIVND (reference sequence). Generated by immunoSEQ multiplex PCR, the TCRdb table keeps only in-frame clones and is missing some. The profile shows about 65,000 clones, 75% to 90% of them singletons. Study-level findings and limits: Post-nadir TCR diversity decline inversely tracked overall survival among those who died. Relative stability marked proton patients; photon patients lost diversity and naive cells. Survival link was tested only in deceased patients; proton benefit remains a possibility.

V is TRBV19 and J is TRBJ1-1; D ambiguous. The receptor's source is an elderly man with esophageal cancer. The source material was peripheral blood, sampled from a patient treated with proton-based radiotherapy. The CDR3 spells CASRVLRGTEAFF. The CDR3 coding sequence is TGTGCCAGTAGAGTCCTCCGGGGAACTGAAGCTTTCTTT.